This is a list of T cell receptor beta chains from one sample in a study of T cell responses to AZD1222 COVID-19 vaccine. Sequenced by immunoSEQ multiplex PCR; TCRdb stores in-frame clones only, minus some. Of some 190,000 clones in the sample, around 90% were seen once. Here the sequenced sample was peripheral blood, taken 28 days after the second AZD1222 dose. All receptors derive from an adult who received the AZD1222 COVID-19 vaccine. Both conserved end residues are part of each CDR3. A D gene is named only where the DNA matches it firmly. Clone sizes are given selectively: once, few, many, or a class where the clone is expanded.

NA | TRBJ1-2 | NA | TRBV4-1 | CASSQDWRDHGYTF | TGCGCCAGCAGCCAAGATTGGAGGGACCATGGCTACACCTTC
TRBD2 | TRBJ2-5 | NA | TRBV7-2 | CASSYQTSGEETQYF | TGTGCCAGCAGCTATCAGACTAGCGGGGAAGAGACCCAGTACTTC
NA | TRBJ2-4 | NA | TRBV3-1/TRBV3-2 | CASSQSGNIQYF | TGTGCCAGCAGCCAGTCAGGGAACATTCAGTACTTC
NA | TRBJ1-5 | NA | TRBV4-2 | CASSDNSPHQPQHF | TGTGCCAGCAGCGATAACAGTCCCCATCAGCCCCAGCATTTT
TRBD1 | TRBJ2-1 | NA | TRBV13 | CASSSSGGSYNEQFF | TGTGCCAGCAGCTCGTCAGGGGGCTCCTACAATGAGCAGTTCTTC
TRBD2 | TRBJ2-1 | NA | TRBV28 | CASSLVLAGFYEQFF | TGTGCCAGCAGTTTGGTGCTAGCGGGATTCTATGAGCAGTTCTTC
TRBD2 | TRBJ2-3 | NA | TRBV30 | CAWGVGGRADTQYF | TGTGCCTGGGGGGTCGGAGGGAGGGCAGATACGCAGTATTTT
NA | TRBJ1-2 | NA | TRBV28 | CASSFGFPDYGYTF | TGTGCCAGCAGTTTCGGCTTCCCCGACTATGGCTACACCTTC
NA | TRBJ2-7 | once | TRBV6-5 | CASTPSFAYEQYF | TGTGCCAGCACCCCCTCATTCGCCTACGAGCAGTACTTC
NA | TRBJ1-2 | NA | TRBV6-1 | CASSLRVTDGYTF | TGTGCCAGCAGCCTCAGGGTTACGGATGGCTACACCTTC
TRBD2 | TRBJ2-1 | NA | TRBV11-3 | CASSLDSGGGRNEQFF | TGTGCCAGCAGCTTAGATTCGGGGGGAGGAAGAAATGAGCAGTTCTTC
NA | TRBJ1-2 | NA | TRBV12-3/TRBV12-4 | CASSPALGYGYTF | TGTGCCAGCAGTCCGGCCCTGGGCTATGGCTACACCTTC
TRBD2 | TRBJ2-1 | NA | TRBV3-1/TRBV3-2 | CASSQDWVAGTFNEQFF | TGTGCCAGCAGCCAAGATTGGGTAGCGGGCACCTTTAATGAGCAGTTCTTC
NA | TRBJ2-7 | NA | TRBV7-2 | CASSLGTGTYEQYF | TGTGCCAGCAGCTTGGGGACTGGAACCTACGAGCAGTACTTC
NA | TRBJ2-7 | once | TRBV28 | CASGPGGSSYEQYF | TGTGCCAGCGGCCCAGGGGGGAGCTCCTACGAGCAGTACTTC
NA | TRBJ1-6 | NA | TRBV4-2 | CASSPTPSGDSPLHF | TGTGCCAGCAGCCCGACGCCTTCCGGGGATTCACCCCTCCACTTT
NA | TRBJ1-2 | NA | TRBV20-1 | CSASIGREGYTF | TGCAGTGCTAGTATCGGCAGGGAGGGCTACACCTTC
TRBD1 | TRBJ1-2 | NA | TRBV28 | CAGQGEKRGYTF | TGTGCCGGACAGGGGGAGAAAAGAGGCTACACCTTC
NA | TRBJ2-5 | NA | TRBV2 | CASTGDSETQYF | TGTGCCAGCACAGGGGATTCAGAGACCCAGTACTTC
NA | TRBJ1-1 | NA | TRBV7-2 | CASSLREGNTEAFF | TGTGCCAGCAGCTTACGGGAAGGGAACACTGAAGCTTTCTTT
NA | TRBJ2-2 | NA | TRBV18 | CASSPQGLSTGELFF | TGTGCCAGCTCACCGCAGGGCCTTAGCACCGGGGAGCTGTTTTTT
TRBD1 | TRBJ2-1 | NA | TRBV5-6 | CASSNTGDFYNEQFF | TGTGCCAGCAGCAACACAGGGGATTTTTACAATGAGCAGTTCTTC
TRBD1 | TRBJ1-6 | NA | TRBV9 | CASSARTGWDSPLHF | TGTGCCAGCAGCGCCAGGACAGGGTGGGATTCACCCCTCCACTTT
NA | TRBJ2-2 | NA | TRBV9 | CASSVVGAGELFF | TGTGCCAGCAGCGTAGTAGGGGCCGGGGAGCTGTTTTTT
TRBD1 | TRBJ1-6 | few | TRBV10-3 | CAISPDRGFLDSPLHF | TGTGCCATCAGTCCGGACAGGGGCTTTCTTGATTCACCCCTCCACTTT
TRBD2 | TRBJ2-7 | NA | TRBV7-8 | CASSFGGSKTYEQYF | TGTGCCAGCAGCTTTGGCGGGAGTAAGACCTACGAGCAGTACTTC
TRBD1 | TRBJ1-1 | NA | TRBV25-1 | CASSERQGPVNTEAFF | TGTGCCAGCAGTGAGCGACAGGGGCCGGTTAACACTGAAGCTTTCTTT
NA | TRBJ2-7 | NA | TRBV3-1/TRBV3-2 | CASSTGQGFSHEQYF | TGTGCCAGCAGCACCGGCCAGGGGTTCTCCCACGAGCAGTACTTC
NA | TRBJ2-7 | NA | TRBV7-2 | CASRTRGYEQYF | TGTGCCAGCAGAACTAGGGGGTACGAGCAGTACTTC
TRBD2 | TRBJ2-7 | NA | TRBV5-4 | CASSFTSGPYEQYF | TGTGCCAGCAGCTTTACTAGCGGTCCTTACGAGCAGTACTTC
NA | TRBJ1-4 | NA | TRBV7-2 | CASSLGGGGEKLFF | TGTGCCAGCAGCTTAGGAGGGGGAGGGGAAAAACTGTTTTTT
TRBD2 | TRBJ2-7 | NA | TRBV5-4 | CASSFSGTIHYEQYF | TGTGCCAGCAGCTTTTCTGGGACTATTCACTACGAGCAGTACTTC
TRBD1 | TRBJ2-2 | NA | TRBV15 | CATSPRGTGTDTGELFF | TGTGCCACCAGTCCACGCGGGACAGGGACGGACACCGGGGAGCTGTTTTTT
TRBD1 | TRBJ2-5 | few | TRBV5-1 | CASSLAGQGRETQYF | TGCGCCAGCAGCTTGGCGGGACAGGGTCGAGAGACCCAGTACTTC
NA | TRBJ2-7 | NA | TRBV27 | CASSLSPDGYEQYF | TGTGCCAGCAGTCTCTCCCCGGACGGCTACGAGCAGTACTTC
NA | TRBJ1-5 | NA | TRBV24-1 | CATSVAGPNQPQHF | TGTGCCACCAGTGTTGCTGGGCCCAATCAGCCCCAGCATTTT
NA | TRBJ2-1 | NA | TRBV7-6 | CASSVGIYSDNEQFF | TGTGCCAGCAGCGTGGGAATATATAGCGACAATGAGCAGTTCTTC
NA | TRBJ1-6 | NA | TRBV18 | CASSPLVGGNSPLHF | TGTGCCAGCTCACCCCTGGTCGGGGGTAATTCACCCCTCCACTTT
NA | TRBJ1-1 | NA | TRBV11-2 | CASSLISAANTEAFF | TGTGCCAGCAGCTTAATATCGGCGGCAAACACTGAAGCTTTCTTT
NA | TRBJ1-2 | NA | TRBV3-1/TRBV3-2 | CASSGQRIYGYTF | TGTGCCAGCAGCGGACAGAGGATCTATGGCTACACCTTC
TRBD2 | TRBJ2-2 | NA | TRBV5-1 | CASSLAAGVTGELFF | TGCGCCAGCAGCTTGGCAGCGGGAGTCACCGGGGAGCTGTTTTTT
NA | TRBJ1-2 | once | TRBV6-5 | CASSPDSGYGYTF | TGTGCCAGCAGTCCAGACAGCGGCTATGGCTACACCTTC
NA | TRBJ1-4 | NA | TRBV30 | CAWSVMLARKLFF | TGTGCCTGGAGTGTAATGCTCGCTAGGAAACTGTTTTTT
NA | TRBJ2-5 | NA | TRBV4-2 | CASSQSEAANQETQYF | TGTGCCAGCAGCCAAAGCGAAGCGGCCAACCAAGAGACCCAGTACTTC
TRBD1 | TRBJ1-4 | NA | TRBV13 | CASSYRTGGNEKLFF | TGTGCCAGCAGCTACCGGACAGGGGGCAATGAAAAACTGTTTTTT
NA | TRBJ2-1 | NA | TRBV11-2 | CASSVPMGPTFEIEQFF | TGTGCCAGCAGCGTACCAATGGGACCGACCTTCGAGATTGAGCAGTTCTTC
NA | TRBJ2-7 | NA | TRBV3-1/TRBV3-2 | CASSQGKDHEQYF | TGTGCCAGCAGCCAAGGGAAGGACCACGAGCAGTACTTC
NA | TRBJ1-1 | NA | TRBV30 | CAWSVHGPAEAFF | TGTGCCTGGAGTGTACATGGGCCCGCTGAAGCTTTCTTT
TRBD2 | TRBJ2-7 | NA | TRBV30 | CAWSLGEGYEQYF | TGTGCCTGGAGTCTGGGGGAGGGCTACGAGCAGTACTTC